This passage covers 9 T cell receptor beta chains from one sample sequenced in a study of breast tumors, draining lymph nodes, adjacent tissues. From the multiplex PCR reads, TCRdb called clonotypes with MiXCR, one entry per CDR3 protein. The sample has about 14,000 distinct CDR3 sequences; around three fifths are singletons. Sequencing was done on a sample of tumor-adjacent breast tissue. These receptors were collected from a female donor with breast cancer. Some clones in this sample may be carry-over from other donors' samples.

In this sample, this clonotype is medium-sized. V gene TRBV6-5 combines with J gene TRBJ2-5; D possibly matches TRBD1 or TRBD2 (5 bases each). Trimming left V 5 bases short and J 5 bases short, with 15 bases between. The CDR3 loop spans 14 amino acids. Germline CDR1 reads MNHEY; CDR2 reads SVGAGI. The CDR3 is CASSHGAEGETQYF. The CDR3, as DNA: TGTGCCAGCAGTCACGGGGCCGAGGGGGAGACCCAGTACTTC.

V usage is TRBV20-1 and J usage is TRBJ1-2; 8 positions match TRBD1. The CDR3 contains 14 residues. V trimming: 2 bases; J trimming: 5 bases; junction bases outside the gene matches: 7. CDR1 is DFQATT, CDR2 SNEGSKA, per germline (reference sequence). CDR3 bases: TGCAGTGCTAGATCGTTCCAGGGGGCTTATGGCTACACCTTC. It translates to CSARSFQGAYGYTF.

This clonotype has ten or more counts. Possible read error: a much larger clone is one base away. The chain combines TRBV5-4 with TRBJ2-7; D is uncertain. Germline V gene sequence: CDR1 SGHNT, CDR2 YYREEE (reference sequence). The V and J ends lost 4 bases and 6 bases respectively, with 11 bases between them. CDR3 length: 12 residues. The chain's CDR3 is CASSTGSSEQYF. CDR3 nucleotides: TGTGCCAGCAGCACGGGTAGCTCCGAGCAGTACTTC.

The chain links TRBV29-1 to TRBJ1-2; no clear D gene. Trimming shortened V by 6 bases and J by 5 bases, and 22 bases separated the two germline ends. The CDR3 has 15 amino acids. The V gene's germline CDR1 is SQVTM and CDR2 ANQGSEA. CDR3 coding DNA: TGCAGCGTCGTTGATGGTTCGGCCCTATTTTATGGCTACACCTTC. Translating it yields CSVVDGSALFYGYTF.

A word on this clonotype: At one end the junction does not follow the germline gene, possibly because of a read error. J is TRBJ1-4 and V is TRBV29-1, with a weak D call TRBD1 (6 bases). This CDR3 is 16 amino acids long. The germline V gene encodes CDR1 SQVTM and CDR2 ANQGSEA. CDR3 amino acids: CSVRDPQGAGGEKLLF. The CDR3, as DNA: TGCAGCGTCCGGGATCCACAGGGAGCGGGGGGTGAAAAACTGCTTTTT.

The V and J genes are TRBV5-1 and TRBJ1-2; 8 nucleotides match TRBD1. CDR3 length: 16 amino acids. Germline CDR1 reads SGHRS; CDR2 reads YFSETQ. Trimming cost V 0 bases and J 8 bases; bases outside gene matches: 12. This chain's CDR3 is CASSLGSTGEVSGYTF. In DNA, the CDR3 is TGCGCCAGCAGCTTGGGATCGACAGGGGAAGTTAGCGGCTACACCTTC.

This clonotype was detected a few times. The DNA is omitted, as the CDR3 cannot be located on it reliably, and the CDR3 follows TCRdb's listing. This rearrangement joins TRBV14 to TRBJ1-1; no DNA check was done on the table's D call, TRBD1. A total of 15 residues make up the CDR3, ends included. Germline assignment: CDR1 SGHDN and CDR2 FVKESK. The CDR3 reads CASSQEFGTGSLTFF.

The rearrangement joins TRBV7-2 to TRBJ1-2; 7 bases agree with TRBD1. With V trimmed by 2 bases and J by 4 bases, 4 bases remained unmatched. Germline-derived CDR1 and CDR2 are SGHTA and FQGNSA. The CDR3 spans 14 residues. The DNA for the CDR3 is TGTGCCAGCAGCTTAAACAGGGACAGCTATGGCTACACCTTC. As protein: CASSLNRDSYGYTF.

In its sample, this clonotype was seen many times. J is TRBJ2-7 and V is TRBV27, with 11 bases fitting TRBD2. This CDR3 spans 15 amino acids. The V segment lost 6 bases and the J segment 2 bases; nucleotides outside the gene matches: 6. CDR1 is MNHEY and CDR2 is SMNVEV in the germline V gene (reference sequence). CDR3 protein: CASRPASGGTYEQYF. In DNA form, the CDR3 reads TGTGCCAGCAGACCGGCTAGCGGGGGGACCTACGAGCAGTACTTC.